The clone carrying this TCR beta chain occurred many times. Its cognate antigen is unknown. Losses at the gene ends were 0 bases for V and 8 bases for J; bases not matched to a gene: 7. Germline V lookup: CDR1 SGDLS, CDR2 YYNGEE. The CDR3 is made up of 15 amino acids. The data are from a study of breast tumors, draining lymph nodes, adjacent tissues. TCRdb independently ran MiXCR on the multiplex PCR reads; one entry per CDR3 protein. The data show 290,000 or so distinct CDR3 sequences, 30% to 35% seen once. Study results and limitations: Tumor TCR diversity was below lymph nodes but above nontumor tissue.

Breast cancer patients provided tissue from their axillary draining lymph nodes. V is TRBV9 and J is TRBJ1-3, with 8 nucleotides matching TRBD1. Sequencing input: axillary lymph node tissue. This TCR derives from a female donor with breast cancer. Some clones in this sample may be carry-over from other donors' samples. As DNA, the CDR3 is TGTGCCAGCAGCGTAGAGCCAGGGGGCAGGTACACCATATATTTT. As protein: CASSVEPGGRYTIYF. Supplemented by reference TRBV9 and TRBJ1-3, the full variable domain reads DSGVTQTPKHLITATGQRVTLRCSPRSGDLSVYWYQQSLDQGLQFLIQYYNGEERAKGNILERFSAQQFPDLHSELNLSSLELGDSALYFCASSVEPGGRYTIYFGEGSWLTVV.